This T cell receptor (beta chain) comes out of a study of CD8 T cells in ankylosing spondylitis. Whole-study results and caveats: Within ankylosing spondylitis blood, a TCR beta motif made up of roughly eight highly homologous variants appeared to be characteristic. Researchers reportedly found disease-linked clones significantly enriched in matched ankylosing spondylitis synovial fluid. Disease-associated clones were CD8+ and fairly uncommon in peripheral blood.

Germline loops: CDR1 SGHRS, CDR2 YFSETQ. The V end lost 0 bases, the J end lost 3 bases, and 6 bases lay between the germline ends. This CDR3 comprises 13 residues. Quantitative 5'-RACE with molecular barcodes produced the TCR beta libraries. TCRdb itself ran the 5' RACE reads through MiXCR, one entry per CDR3 protein. The table includes 37,000 or so distinct CDR3 sequences, 16% detected once. The sample holds a few counts of this clonotype. Its antigen is as yet unknown. The TCR originated in a male donor with ankylosing spondylitis or in good health (not recorded which). Sequencing was carried out using blood. J is TRBJ1-1 and V is TRBV5-1; D is perhaps TRBD1 (5 bases). For the CDR3, the DNA is TGCGCCAGCAGCTTGGTACAGGACACTGAAGCTTTCTTT. It specifies CASSLVQDTEAFF.